Each of the 24 T cell receptor beta chains below was sequenced from the same sample in a study of blood T cell repertoires in COVID-19. The data were produced by immunoSEQ multiplex PCR, yet TCRdb's version contains in-frame clones alone and is incomplete. Seen here are 150,000 to 200,000 clones, approximately 80% observed once, and the top ten hold roughly 11%. Input material: peripheral blood. The source is a human donor in a cohort sampled during active COVID-19.

This chain connects TRBV7-8 to TRBJ2-3; 8 nucleotides line up with TRBD2. The CDR3 runs to 16 residues. The germline V gene has CDR1 SGHVS and CDR2 FQNEAQ. J was trimmed by 5 bases and V by 6 bases; bases with no gene match: 13. The CDR3 DNA reads TGTGCCAGCAGTTATCTCCGGGGGGGGCTTAGAGATACGCAGTATTTT. It translates to CASSYLRGGLRDTQYF.

This clone was found once. The gene calls are TRBV7-2 and TRBJ2-5; TRBD1 matches 9 bases. Germline trimming cut 3 bases from V and 2 bases from J; bases unmatched to any gene: 4. Germline assignment: CDR1 SGHTA and CDR2 FQGNSA. The length of the CDR3 is 15 residues. The CDR3 spells CASSFGTGWQETQYF. The CDR3 DNA is TGTGCCAGCAGCTTCGGGACAGGGTGGCAAGAGACCCAGTACTTC.

The CDR3 DNA sequence: TGTGCCTGGAGTGAAGGCGGTAGCGACTCCTACAATGAGCAGTTCTTC. This codes for CAWSEGGSDSYNEQFF. V and J are TRBV30 and TRBJ2-1; maybe TRBD2 (5 bases). This CDR3 is 16 amino acids long. Looked up from germline, CDR1 is GTSNPN and CDR2 is SVGIG (reference sequence). V dropped 1 base and J dropped 0 bases, with 13 bases sitting between them.

The rearrangement joins TRBV2 to TRBJ1-2, with D perhaps matching TRBD1 (6 bases). The V end was cut by 1 base, the J end by 0 bases, with 9 bases between. This CDR3 is 15 amino acids long. Germline CDR1 is SNHLY and CDR2 is FYNNEI. In nucleotides, the CDR3 is TGTGCCAGCAGTGAAGTCAGGGGATCTAACTATGGCTACACCTTC. As protein: CASSEVRGSNYGYTF.

In its sample, this clone was seen a few times. J is TRBJ2-2 and V is TRBV19; perhaps TRBD2 as D (6 bases). Germline V CDR1 and CDR2: LNHDA, SQIVND (reference sequence). Trimming shortened V by 4 bases and J by 4 bases, and 10 bases separated the two germline ends. The CDR3 length is 14 residues. The CDR3 nucleotides are TGTGCCAGTAGTACGGGACTGATCACCGGGGAGCTGTTTTTT. Translation: CASSTGLITGELFF. The full variable domain, completed using reference TRBV19 and TRBJ2-2, is DGGITQSPKYLFRKEGQNVTLSCEQNLNHDAMYWYRQDPGQGLRLIYYSQIVNDFQKGDIAEGYSVSREKKESFPLTVTSAQKNPTAFYLCASSTGLITGELFFGEGSRLTVL.

The rearrangement links TRBV6-6 to TRBJ2-2; a weak D match, TRBD1 (6 bases). CDR3 length: 13 residues. Looked up from germline, CDR1 is MNHNY and CDR2 is SVGAGI (reference sequence). Deletions cut 6 bases from V and 5 bases from J, with 10 bases between. The CDR3 loop is CASRPGQTGELFF. The DNA for the CDR3 is TGTGCCAGCAGACCCGGACAGACCGGGGAGCTGTTTTTT.

The rearrangement uses TRBV11-2 and TRBJ2-1, with TRBD2 identical over 7 bases. The CDR3 is made up of 18 amino acids. Germline V gene data show CDR1 as SGHAT and CDR2 as FQNNGV. V lost 5 bases and J lost 2; bases outside the gene matches: 15. The CDR3 here is CASSRGRAGGLAYNEQFF. DNA for the CDR3: TGTGCCAGCAGCAGAGGGAGGGCAGGCGGTCTAGCCTACAATGAGCAGTTCTTC.

The V call is TRBV7-9, the J call TRBJ2-2; 9 positions match TRBD2. Germline-derived CDR1 and CDR2 are SEHNR and FQNEAQ (reference sequence). V lost 6 bases, J lost 4 bases, and 9 bases stayed unmatched. This CDR3 comprises 16 residues. CDR3 residues: CASSHPGTSITGELFF. In DNA form, the CDR3 reads TGTGCCAGCAGTCACCCCGGGACTAGCATCACCGGGGAGCTGTTTTTT.

J is TRBJ1-2 and V is TRBV19; 7 nucleotides align to TRBD1. With 7 bases clipped from V and 2 bases from J, the junction kept 7 bases outside the gene matches. CDR3 size: 14 residues. CDR1 and CDR2 from the germline V gene are LNHDA and SQIVND (reference sequence). The CDR3 region has the DNA TGTGCCAGTATAGACTGGACAGGCAACTATGGCTACACCTTC. Translation: CASIDWTGNYGYTF. Supplemented by reference TRBV19 and TRBJ1-2, the full variable domain reads DGGITQSPKYLFRKEGQNVTLSCEQNLNHDAMYWYRQDPGQGLRLIYYSQIVNDFQKGDIAEGYSVSREKKESFPLTVTSAQKNPTAFYLCASIDWTGNYGYTFGSGTRLTVV.

The chain joins TRBV2 to TRBJ2-7; 9 bases map to TRBD2. The J segment lost 3 bases and the V segment lost 8 bases, leaving 5 bases of the junction unmatched. The V gene's germline CDR1 is SNHLY and CDR2 FYNNEI. The CDR3 spans 13 residues. The CDR3 is CASRPSGNYEQYF. The CDR3 region has the DNA TGTGCCAGCCGGCCTAGCGGGAACTACGAGCAGTACTTC.

This chain links TRBV7-2 with TRBJ1-4, with D uncertain. The V and J ends lost 6 bases and 5 bases respectively, with 10 bases between them. This CDR3 contains 13 residues. Germline V gives CDR1 SGHTA, CDR2 FQGNSA. The CDR3: CASRLGSNEKLFF. CDR3 sequence (DNA): TGTGCCAGCAGACTCGGGAGCAATGAAAAACTGTTTTTT.

This chain uses TRBV18 with TRBJ2-1, with D tentatively TRBD2 (6 bases). V lost 2 bases and J lost 5, with 10 bases in between. Germline CDR1 reads KGHSH; CDR2 reads LQKENI. The CDR3 has 14 amino acids. CDR3 coding DNA: TGTGCCAGCTCACCAGGAGGGCTTAACAATGAGCAGTTCTTC. Translated: CASSPGGLNNEQFF.

The chain joins TRBV10-1 to TRBJ2-7; D is ambiguous. The CDR3 totals 10 residues. Per germline, CDR1 WNHNN and CDR2 SYGVQD (reference sequence). Trimming pared 8 bases from V and 6 bases from J, leaving 8 bases between. CDR3 bases: TGCGCCAGCGCTATGGTCGAGCAGTACTTC. Amino acid sequence: CASAMVEQYF.

This clone appeared a few times. The chain joins TRBV5-1 to TRBJ2-3; TRBD2 aligns across 12 bases. CDR1 SGHRS and CDR2 YFSETQ come from the germline V gene. This CDR3 spans 16 amino acids. The V and J ends lost 5 bases and 4 bases, in that order; junction bases with no gene match: 8. CDR3 in amino acids: CASRSPSSGRADTQYF. The DNA of the CDR3 is TGCGCCAGCAGGTCTCCATCTAGCGGGAGGGCAGATACGCAGTATTTT.

Note on this clone: The germline gene is not matched at one end of the junction; a read error may be the cause. J is TRBJ2-7 and V is TRBV3-1 (or the pseudogene TRBV3-2); 10 bases line up with TRBD1. Germline CDR1 LGHDT, CDR2 YNNKEL (reference sequence). CDR3 length: 12 amino acids. This chain's CDR3 is CASSRDRGPRLF. The CDR3, as DNA: TGTGCCAGCAGCCGGGACAGGGGTCCCCGGCTATTC.

This clone was observed once. This rearrangement joins TRBV2 to TRBJ1-2, with D unclear. Germline CDR1 and CDR2: SNHLY and FYNNEI. CDR3 length: 13 residues. The V end lost 2 bases, the J end lost 2 bases, and 6 bases lay between the germline ends. This CDR3 is CASSEPLNYGYTF. CDR3 sequence (DNA): TGTGCCAGCAGTGAACCCCTCAACTATGGCTACACCTTC. Full variable domain (outside the CDR3, taken from reference TRBV2 and TRBJ1-2): EPEVTQTPSHQVTQMGQEVILRCVPISNHLYFYWYRQILGQKVEFLVSFYNNEISEKSEIFDDQFSVERPDGSNFTLKIRSTKLEDSAMYFCASSEPLNYGYTFGSGTRLTVV.

This clone was recorded a few times. The junction departs from the called germline gene at one end, perhaps through a read error. The chain has TRBV29-1 and TRBJ2-3; 9 bases agree with TRBD1. Germline V gives CDR1 SQVTM, CDR2 ANQGSEA. The CDR3 extends over 17 amino acids. The CDR3 coding sequence is TGCAGCGTAGAAGGGACAGGGTATTCTGGCGGCACAGATACGCAGTATTTT. This sequence encodes CSVEGTGYSGGTDTQYF.

With respect to this clone: At one end, the junction sequence differs from germline, possibly due to a read error. The J gene is TRBJ2-5, the V gene TRBV30; 7 bases align to TRBD1. The CDR3 loop spans 12 amino acids. CDR1 is GTSNPN, CDR2 SVGIG, per germline (reference sequence). DNA of the CDR3: TGTGCCTGGAGGGAACAGGGGTTACGACTCCACTTC. Its protein is CAWREQGLRLHF.

The chain combines TRBV3-1 (or the pseudogene TRBV3-2) with TRBJ1-5; D ambiguous. Deletions cut 4 bases from V and 0 bases from J, with 10 bases between. The germline V gene encodes CDR1 LGHDT and CDR2 YNNKEL (reference sequence). The CDR3 is 15 amino acids. CDR3 amino acids: CASSPVMNSNQPQHF. DNA for the CDR3: TGTGCCAGCAGCCCAGTAATGAATAGCAATCAGCCCCAGCATTTT.

The gene calls are TRBV5-6 and TRBJ1-2, with D perhaps TRBD1 (6 bases). The CDR3 has 13 residues. The V and J ends lost 8 bases and 3 bases respectively, with 14 bases between them. The V gene's germline CDR1 is SGHDT and CDR2 YYEEEE. The CDR3 region is CASQQGSYYGYTF. CDR3 in DNA: TGTGCCAGTCAACAGGGTTCCTACTATGGCTACACCTTC.

The V and J genes are TRBV6-6 and TRBJ2-1, with TRBD2 identical over 7 bases. The germline V gene has CDR1 MNHNY and CDR2 SVGAGI (reference sequence). This CDR3 has 16 amino acids. V shed 5 bases, J shed 6 bases, and the junction held 13 bases outside the gene matches. The DNA for the CDR3 is TGTGCCAGCAGTACTGACTCTAGCGGACCAGTCAATGAGCAGTTCTTC. This translates into CASSTDSSGPVNEQFF.

This clone was seen a few times. This rearrangement joins TRBV5-4 to TRBJ2-1, with 7 bases that match TRBD2. Germline lookup yields CDR1 SGHNT and CDR2 YYREEE (reference sequence). With 4 bases clipped from V and 6 bases from J, the junction kept 10 bases outside the gene matches. This CDR3 has 15 amino acids. The CDR3 sequence: CASSPPRERGNEQFF. CDR3 nucleotide sequence: TGTGCCAGCAGCCCCCCGCGGGAGAGGGGCAATGAGCAGTTCTTC.

The chain is built from TRBV2 and TRBJ2-5, with TRBD1 as a possible D gene (7 bases). The CDR3 is 14 amino acids. V lost 10 bases to trimming and J lost 5 bases, with 20 bases between them. CDR1 SNHLY and CDR2 FYNNEI come from the germline V gene. The CDR3 DNA follows: TGTGCCACCGCGCAGGGGGGCGCACGGGAGACCCAGTACTTC. It yields the protein CATAQGGARETQYF.

The count of this clone is one. The rearrangement uses TRBV19 and TRBJ2-1, with 7 bases fitting TRBD1. Germline assignment: CDR1 LNHDA and CDR2 SQIVND (reference sequence). Losses at the gene ends were 5 bases for V and 9 bases for J; bases not matched to a gene: 4. The CDR3 has 12 residues. Written as DNA, the CDR3 is TGTGCCAGTAGTCTACAGGGGAGTGAGCAGTTCTTC. Residues: CASSLQGSEQFF.